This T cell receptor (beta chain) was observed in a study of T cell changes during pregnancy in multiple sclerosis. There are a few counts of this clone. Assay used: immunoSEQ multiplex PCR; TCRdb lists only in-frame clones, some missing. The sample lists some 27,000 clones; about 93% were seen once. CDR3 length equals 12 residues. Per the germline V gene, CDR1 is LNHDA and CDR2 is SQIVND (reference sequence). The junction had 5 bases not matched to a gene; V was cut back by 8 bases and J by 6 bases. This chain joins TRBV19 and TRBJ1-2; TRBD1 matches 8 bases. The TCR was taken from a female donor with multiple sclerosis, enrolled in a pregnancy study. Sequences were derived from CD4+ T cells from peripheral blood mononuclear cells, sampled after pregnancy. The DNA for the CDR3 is TGTGCCAGTGGACGACAGGGGAATGGCTACACCTTC. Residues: CASGRQGNGYTF.